This is a list of T cell receptor beta chains from one sample in a study of tumor-infiltrating lymphocytes in localized non-small cell lung cancer. Clones were sequenced by immunoSEQ multiplex PCR, and TCRdb holds only the in-frame ones, with some missing. The sample contains 9,500 to 15,000 clones, approximately 90% of which appear only once. The sample consisted of lung tumor tissue. These receptors all come from a human donor with non-small cell lung cancer. The CDR3 runs from the conserved cysteine through the conserved F or W. The D gene is left open where the match is weak. The size of a clone is reported for some rows only, either as once, few or many, or as a class for expanded clones.

v_call,d_call,j_call,clone_size,cdr3_nt,cdr3_aa
TRBV7-2,.,TRBJ2-3,.,TGTGCCAGCAGCTTACAACTAGATACGCAGTATTTT,CASSLQLDTQYF
TRBV28,TRBD2,TRBJ2-1,.,TGTGCCAGCATCGATAGCGGGGGAACCTACAATGAGCAGTTCTTC,CASIDSGGTYNEQFF
TRBV18,TRBD1,TRBJ2-7,.,TGTGCCAGCTCAGCGACAGGGGGACAATCCTACGAGCAGTACTTC,CASSATGGQSYEQYF
TRBV6-5,.,TRBJ2-2,.,TGTGCCAGCAGTTGGAGAGCAACCGGGGAGCTGTTTTTT,CASSWRATGELFF
TRBV5-6,TRBD1,TRBJ2-6,.,TGTGCCAGCAGCTGGACAGGGGCCGGGGCCAACGTCCTGACTTTC,CASSWTGAGANVLTF
TRBV30,.,TRBJ2-1,.,TGTGCCTGGAGGGCTGGAGGGGCATACAATGAGCAGTTCTTC,CAWRAGGAYNEQFF
TRBV4-1,TRBD1,TRBJ1-2,few,TGCGCCAGCAGCCCAAAAAGGGACAGGGGGCTTCGTGGCTACACCTTC,CASSPKRDRGLRGYTF
TRBV19,.,TRBJ1-5,.,TGTGCCAGTAGTAGGGGCCAGGGAGGGTGGAATCAGCCCCAGCATTTT,CASSRGQGGWNQPQHF
TRBV4-2,.,TRBJ1-2,.,TGTGCCAGCAGCCAAGGGGAGGCCGGATATGGCTACACCTTC,CASSQGEAGYGYTF
TRBV9,TRBD2,TRBJ2-1,.,TGTGCCAGCAGCCCCACTGGACTAGCGGCTTCAGGGGGGAATGAGCAGTTCTTC,CASSPTGLAASGGNEQFF
TRBV30,.,TRBJ2-3,.,TGTGCCTGGAGTATTAACCTCCAGGGTACGCAGTATTTT,CAWSINLQGTQYF
TRBV28,.,TRBJ1-1,.,TGTGCCGGCAGCCGTACAGGGTTGTGGACTGAAGCTTTCTTT,CAGSRTGLWTEAFF